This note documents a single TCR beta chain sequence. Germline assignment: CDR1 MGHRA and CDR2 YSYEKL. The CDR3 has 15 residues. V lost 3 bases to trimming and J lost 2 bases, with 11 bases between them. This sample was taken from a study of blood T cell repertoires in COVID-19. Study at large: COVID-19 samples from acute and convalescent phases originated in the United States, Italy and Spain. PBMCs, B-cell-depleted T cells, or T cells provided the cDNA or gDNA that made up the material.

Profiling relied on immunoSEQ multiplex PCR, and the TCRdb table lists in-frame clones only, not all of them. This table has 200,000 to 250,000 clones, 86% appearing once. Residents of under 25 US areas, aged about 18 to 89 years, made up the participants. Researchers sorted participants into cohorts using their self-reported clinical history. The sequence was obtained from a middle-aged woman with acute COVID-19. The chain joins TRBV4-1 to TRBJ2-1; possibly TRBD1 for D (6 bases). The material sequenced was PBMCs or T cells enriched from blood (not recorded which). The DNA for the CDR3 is TGCGCCAGCAGCCACCCCGACAGGACCTACAATGAGCAGTTCTTC. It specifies CASSHPDRTYNEQFF.